A single T cell receptor (beta chain) is shown here with its context. Its cognate antigen is unknown. The data belong to a study of tumor-infiltrating lymphocytes in localized non-small cell lung cancer. Looking at the study overall: Patients included smokers and never-smokers with various histologies, some sampled after neoadjuvant chemotherapy.

Produced via immunoSEQ multiplex PCR; TCRdb's table is partial and in-frame only. The sample contains 24,000 or so clones, just under 70% of which appear only once. Broader study findings: No link was found between tumor T-cell fraction and recurrence-free survival. Different pieces of the same tissue went to different assays, confounding technical variation with intratumor heterogeneity.

Between the trimmed V and J ends, which lost 6 bases and 4 bases, there was a span of 6 bases. The CDR3 is 11 residues long. Germline V gene sequence: CDR1 MNHNS, CDR2 SASEGT. This TCR came from a human donor with non-small cell lung cancer. The chain uses TRBV6-1 and TRBJ1-2; D not resolved. Sequenced input: lung tumor tissue. CDR3 sequence (DNA): TGTGCCAGCAGACAGCTCTATGGCTACACCTTC. It codes for CASRQLYGYTF.